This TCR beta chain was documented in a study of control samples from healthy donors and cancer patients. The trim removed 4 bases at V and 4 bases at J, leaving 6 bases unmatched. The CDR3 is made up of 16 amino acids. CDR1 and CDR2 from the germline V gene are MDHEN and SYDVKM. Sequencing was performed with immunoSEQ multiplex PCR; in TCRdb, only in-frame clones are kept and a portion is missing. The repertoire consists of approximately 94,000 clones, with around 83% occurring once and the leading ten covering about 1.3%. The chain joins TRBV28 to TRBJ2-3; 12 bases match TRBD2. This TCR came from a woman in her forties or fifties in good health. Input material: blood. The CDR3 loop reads CASSSARLAGADTQYF. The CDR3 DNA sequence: TGTGCCAGCAGTTCCGCTCGACTAGCGGGAGCAGATACGCAGTATTTT.